This T cell receptor (beta chain) is from a study of control samples from healthy donors and cancer patients. Sequenced by immunoSEQ multiplex PCR; TCRdb stores in-frame clones only, minus some. The data show over 55,000 clones, with approximately 89% seen just once and about 0.99% held by the top ten. V was shortened by 0 bases and J by 2 bases, with 7 bases between the two germline ends. Germline lookup yields CDR1 SGHNT and CDR2 YYREEE (reference sequence). The CDR3 has 14 residues. The specimen was PBMCs. The chain employs TRBV5-4 and TRBJ2-3, with D perhaps given as TRBD1 or TRBD2 (5 bases each). This clonotype was obtained from a man aged 25-40 years with colorectal cancer. CDR3 bases: TGTGCCAGCAGCTTGGACGGGGCCACAGATACGCAGTATTTT. Encoded protein: CASSLDGATDTQYF.